This T cell receptor beta chain was sequenced in a study of cytomegalovirus exposure and HLA in healthy donors. Study overall: Caucasian-associated ancestry cluster membership applied to about four fifths of 398 genotyped donors. Whole-study findings and limits: In a later analysis, most CMV-associated TCR beta chains appeared HLA-restricted. A few CMV-associated chains were confirmed in vitro to be specific for CMV antigens. Most observed TCR sequences were rare, whereas some public TCRs were detected in many donors.

Comments on this clone: Its antigen is unknown.

The PCR employed 60 Vbeta primers together with 13 Jbeta primers. Measured with immunoSEQ multiplex PCR; TCRdb has only the in-frame clones, and not every one. This table holds a few hundred thousand clones, around 81% found once. Sequenced sample: PBMCs. This clonotype was obtained from a woman in her forties or fifties in good health and CMV-seropositive.

CDR3 sequence: CASSFGTSGGNTQYF. The CDR3, as DNA: TGTGCCAGCAGCTTCGGGACTAGCGGGGGAAATACGCAGTATTTT. The gene calls are TRBV9 and TRBJ2-3, with 14 bases aligning to TRBD2. Germline CDR1 SGDLS, CDR2 YYNGEE. CDR3 length: 15 amino acids. V gave up 4 bases and J gave up 7 bases; unmatched junction bases: 5.